The T cell receptor (beta chain) under discussion was sequenced for a study of blood T cell repertoires in COVID-19. About the research overall: Specimens from acute and convalescent COVID-19 originated in the United States, Italy and Spain. The cDNA or gDNA used as material had been derived from T cells, B-cell-depleted T cells, or PBMCs.

In the original workflow: Reference gene primer amplification gave nucleated cell count estimates. Sequencing used immunoSEQ multiplex PCR; TCRdb keeps in-frame clones, though not all of them. The D gene and trimming were derived from the DNA, and the V and J assignments and clone size from that table. The table includes tens of thousands of clones, 78% detected once. The ends lost 2 bases at V and 5 bases at J; junction bases unmatched: 8. This CDR3 region has 16 residues. Looked up from germline, CDR1 is MNHNY and CDR2 is SVGAGI (reference sequence). The specimen sequenced was peripheral blood. The receptor's source is a human donor in a cohort sampled during active COVID-19. V gene TRBV6-6 combines with J gene TRBJ1-5; 8 nucleotides line up with TRBD1. DNA for the CDR3: TGTGCCAGCAGTTACAAACCGGACAGGGAGGATCAGCCCCAGCATTTT. Translated: CASSYKPDREDQPQHF.